The following is a TCR beta chain sequence with its context. This entry is derived from a study of blood T cell repertoires in COVID-19. Germline CDR1 reads ENHRY; CDR2 reads SYGVKD. The CDR3 length is 15 residues. Profiling relied on immunoSEQ multiplex PCR, and the TCRdb table lists in-frame clones only, not all of them. The sample contains approximately 450,000 clones, 85% to 90% of which appear only once. This rearrangement joins TRBV10-3 to TRBJ2-1; 8 nucleotides line up with TRBD1. What was sequenced was PBMCs or T cells enriched from blood (not recorded which). The TCR sequence derives from a man aged 25 to 40 who had recovered from COVID-19. CDR3 protein: CPTNDRDRLGNEQFF. CDR3 DNA: TGTCCGACTAACGATCGGGACAGGTTAGGCAATGAGCAGTTCTTC.